This T cell receptor beta chain is drawn from a study of blood T cell repertoires in COVID-19. Per the authors' pipeline: Estimated nucleated cell counts came from reference gene primer amplification. Clones were read by immunoSEQ multiplex PCR, and TCRdb kept only the in-frame ones, dropping some. V, J and clone size derive from that table, while D and trimming were established from the DNA sequence. The profile shows approximately 120,000 clones, about 78% of them singletons. Sequencing was done on a sample of peripheral blood. The sequence was collected from a human donor in a cohort sampled during active or convalescent COVID-19.

The CDR3: CASSYRGLIPEAFF. The CDR3 DNA reads as TGTGCCAGCAGTTATAGGGGCCTTATCCCTGAAGCTTTCTTT. The chain joins TRBV6-5 to TRBJ1-1, with D possibly matching TRBD1 (5 bases). Per the germline V gene, CDR1 is MNHEY and CDR2 is SVGAGI. Trimming shortened V by 3 bases and J by 6 bases, and 14 bases separated the two germline ends. The CDR3 totals 14 residues.